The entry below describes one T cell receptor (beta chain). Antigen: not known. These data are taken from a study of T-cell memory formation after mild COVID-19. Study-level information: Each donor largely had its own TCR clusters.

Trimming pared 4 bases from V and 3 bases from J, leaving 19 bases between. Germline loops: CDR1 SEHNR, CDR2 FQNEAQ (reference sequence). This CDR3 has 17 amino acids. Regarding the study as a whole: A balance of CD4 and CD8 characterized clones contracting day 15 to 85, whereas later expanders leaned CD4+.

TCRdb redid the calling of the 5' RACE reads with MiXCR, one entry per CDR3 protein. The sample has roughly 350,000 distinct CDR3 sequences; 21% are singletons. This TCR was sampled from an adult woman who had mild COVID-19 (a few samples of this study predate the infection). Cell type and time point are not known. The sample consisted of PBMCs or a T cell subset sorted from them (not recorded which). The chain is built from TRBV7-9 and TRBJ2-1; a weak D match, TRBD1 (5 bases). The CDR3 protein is CASSSLGQPSYYNEQFF. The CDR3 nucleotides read TGTGCCAGCAGCTCCCTGGGGCAGCCCTCTTACTACAATGAGCAGTTCTTC. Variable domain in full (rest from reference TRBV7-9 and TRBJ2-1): DTGVSQNPRHKITKRGQNVTFRCDPISEHNRLYWYRQTLGQGPEFLTYFQNEAQLEKSRLLSDRFSAERPKGSFSTLEIQRTEQGDSAMYLCASSSLGQPSYYNEQFFGPGTRLTVL.